The 5 T cell receptor beta chains listed next were all sequenced from one sample in a study of blood T cell repertoires in COVID-19. TCRdb's table, derived via immunoSEQ multiplex PCR, lists solely in-frame clones and lacks some. The sample has fewer than 200,000 clones, 60% to 80% seen once. The sample was PBMCs or T cells enriched from blood (not recorded which). These receptors were obtained from a woman aged 45-65 years who had recovered from COVID-19.

DNA for the CDR3: TGTGCCAGCAGCTTGGTTGACAGACAGCTCCACTTT. Its translation is CASSLVDRQLHF. The chain combines TRBV5-6 with TRBJ1-6; D is perhaps TRBD1 (5 bases). The CDR3 is 12 residues long. Germline V lookup: CDR1 SGHDT, CDR2 YYEEEE. Trimming pared 0 bases from V and 16 bases from J, leaving 11 bases between.

The rearrangement uses TRBV18 and TRBJ1-2, with TRBD1 matching over 7 bases. Germline assignment: CDR1 KGHSH and CDR2 LQKENI. The CDR3 spans 18 residues. V lost 3 bases and J lost 7; bases outside the gene matches: 20. CDR3 residues: CASSPRVPSQGTPRGYTF. CDR3 DNA: TGTGCCAGCTCACCCCGGGTTCCGTCACAGGGGACTCCTCGTGGCTACACCTTC.

The V call is TRBV11-2, the J call TRBJ1-1; tentatively, D is TRBD1 (6 bases). This CDR3 is 17 amino acids long. Germline CDR1 reads SGHAT; CDR2 reads FQNNGV. Trimming pared 0 bases from V and 8 bases from J, leaving 22 bases between. The CDR3 here is CASSLEGRGVSQGEAFF. The CDR3 DNA sequence: TGTGCCAGCAGCTTAGAAGGCAGGGGAGTCTCCCAGGGAGAAGCTTTCTTT.

The rearrangement joins TRBV18 to TRBJ1-1; 7 bases line up with TRBD1. Trimming cost V 3 bases and J 7 bases; bases outside gene matches: 5. Per the germline V gene, CDR1 is KGHSH and CDR2 is LQKENI. The CDR3 loop spans 13 amino acids. CDR3 bases: TGTGCCAGCTCACCGACAGGGAGGATTGAAGCTTTCTTT. Translation: CASSPTGRIEAFF.

The rearrangement links TRBV19 to TRBJ2-7, with D perhaps matching TRBD2 (6 bases). The CDR3 length is 14 residues. V dropped 2 bases and J dropped 3 bases, with 11 bases sitting between them. Germline lookup yields CDR1 LNHDA and CDR2 SQIVND (reference sequence). DNA for the CDR3: TGTGCCAGTAGTATACAGTGGGGGGACTACGAGCAGTACTTC. Protein sequence: CASSIQWGDYEQYF. The variable domain in full, with the rest retrieved from reference TRBV19 and TRBJ2-7, is DGGITQSPKYLFRKEGQNVTLSCEQNLNHDAMYWYRQDPGQGLRLIYYSQIVNDFQKGDIAEGYSVSREKKESFPLTVTSAQKNPTAFYLCASSIQWGDYEQYFGPGTRLTVT.